One and the same sample provided the 29 T cell receptor beta chains below, sequenced in a study of cytotoxic CD8 clonotypes in ibrutinib-treated CLL (dated by TCRdb to the early 2020s). The library was made by the immunoSEQ multiplex PCR assay. Not all clones reach the TCRdb copy of this immuneACCESS table, which keeps in-frame sequences only. Checked studies attribute under half of the gap to unresolved V genes and leave the rest unexplained. This sample has 15,000 to 20,000 clones in its table, and approximately 61% of those were observed once. The ten largest clones add up to 25% of the sample. The sample's time point label, in plain terms: 12 months on ibrutinib. Sample: PBMCs, taken after 12 months of ibrutinib treatment. These TCRs come from a human donor with chronic lymphocytic leukemia.

The gene calls are TRBV21-1 and TRBJ1-5; TRBD1 is the table's D call and was not checked against the DNA. TRBV21-1 is deemed a pseudogene. This CDR3 spans 13 amino acids. The CDR3 bases are TGTGCCAGCAGACAAGGGGGCCATCAGCCCCAGCATTTT. Translating it yields CASRQGGHQPQHF.

This chain joins TRBV19 and TRBJ2-2; 11 positions match TRBD2. This CDR3 has 15 residues. Trimming cost V 7 bases and J 7 bases; bases outside gene matches: 8. The germline CDR1 and CDR2 sequences are LNHDA and SQIVND (reference sequence). The CDR3 DNA reads TGTGCCAGTACCACGAGACTAGCGGGACTCGGGGAGCTGTTTTTT. It yields the protein CASTTRLAGLGELFF.

The chain has TRBV28 and TRBJ2-5; possibly TRBD1 for D (5 bases). This CDR3 has 15 residues. Germline lookup yields CDR1 MDHEN and CDR2 SYDVKM. The V and J ends lost 2 bases and 2 bases respectively, with 12 bases between them. The CDR3 loop is CASSLGRAIQETQYF. The CDR3 DNA follows: TGTGCCAGCAGTTTAGGCAGGGCCATTCAAGAGACCCAGTACTTC.

The genes are TRBV30 and TRBJ1-2; maybe TRBD1 (5 bases). CDR1 and CDR2 (germline): GTSNPN, SVGIG (reference sequence). V lost 2 bases and J lost 6, with 10 bases in between. The length of the CDR3 is 12 residues. Written as DNA, the CDR3 is TGTGCCTGGAGTCGACAGTCGGATGGCTACACCTTC. Encoded protein: CAWSRQSDGYTF.

V usage is TRBV6-5 and J usage is TRBJ2-1, with 7 bases identical to TRBD2. Unmatched junction bases numbered 10, after V lost 2 bases and J lost 9 bases. Germline V gives CDR1 MNHEY, CDR2 SVGAGI. The CDR3 extends over 15 amino acids. The CDR3 sequence is CASSYGGGRATEQFF. For the CDR3, the DNA is TGTGCCAGCAGTTACGGTGGTGGGAGGGCCACTGAGCAGTTCTTC.

This clone appeared a single time. The gene calls are TRBV30 and TRBJ2-1; D is unclear. The CDR3 has 12 residues. Trimming removed 5 bases from V and 5 bases from J, with 10 bases in between. Germline-derived CDR1 and CDR2 are GTSNPN and SVGIG (reference sequence). CDR3 sequence reads: CAWGDHNNEQFF. The CDR3, as DNA: TGTGCCTGGGGAGACCACAACAATGAGCAGTTCTTC.

The rearrangement links TRBV28 to TRBJ1-2; the D gene is possibly TRBD1 (6 bases). The V gene lost 6 bases and the J gene lost 4 bases, with 9 bases spanning the gap. Per germline, CDR1 MDHEN and CDR2 SYDVKM. This CDR3 contains 12 residues. CDR3 nucleotide sequence: TGTGCCAGCAGAGGGGACATCTATGGCTACACCTTC. Encoded protein: CASRGDIYGYTF.

The chain recombines TRBV28 with TRBJ1-5, with D hard to call. The CDR3 contains 11 residues. V shed 6 bases and J shed 4 bases, with 4 bases lying between them. The germline gives CDR1 MDHEN, CDR2 SYDVKM. CDR3 amino acids: CASSLNQPQHF. For the CDR3, the DNA is TGTGCCAGCAGCCTGAATCAGCCCCAGCATTTT.

J is TRBJ1-1 and V is TRBV25-1; D remains unclear. From germline, CDR1 is MGHDK and CDR2 SYGVNS. Trimming took 8 bases from V and 1 from J, leaving 17 bases between them. This CDR3 has 15 residues. The DNA for the CDR3 is TGTGCCAGCTTACCGACTCCCTCTACGAACACTGAAGCTTTCTTT. Translation gives CASLPTPSTNTEAFF. Together with reference TRBV25-1 and TRBJ1-1, the CDR3 gives the full variable domain: EADIYQTPRYLVIGTGKKITLECSQTMGHDKMYWYQQDPGMELHLIHYSYGVNSTEKGDLSSESTVSRIRTEHFPLTLESARPSHTSQYLCASLPTPSTNTEAFFGQGTRLTVV.

The rearrangement joins TRBV18 to TRBJ2-3; TRBD2 matches 8 bases. V trimming: 2 bases; J trimming: 0 bases; junction bases outside the gene matches: 7. Per germline, CDR1 KGHSH and CDR2 LQKENI. The CDR3 extends over 17 amino acids. The chain's CDR3 is CASSPATSGSSTDTQYF. CDR3 nucleotides: TGTGCCAGCTCACCAGCAACTAGCGGAAGTAGCACAGATACGCAGTATTTT.

V gene TRBV11-2 combines with J gene TRBJ2-1; unclear D gene. This CDR3 has 15 residues. The germline V gene encodes CDR1 SGHAT and CDR2 FQNNGV. The V end lost 5 bases, the J end lost 5 bases, and 16 bases lay between the germline ends. For the CDR3, the DNA is TGTGCCAGCAGCCGAGACCCAAAGGTGAACAATGAGCAGTTCTTC. Translation gives CASSRDPKVNNEQFF.

V is TRBV19 and J is TRBJ2-1; TRBD2 agrees at 14 bases. Germline values: CDR1 LNHDA, CDR2 SQIVND (reference sequence). CDR3 length equals 15 residues. With V trimmed by 3 bases and J by 10 bases, 5 bases remained unmatched. CDR3 sequence (DNA): TGTGCCAGTAGTATTGGACTAGCGGGAGGAAGGGAGCAGTTCTTC. Translated, it gives CASSIGLAGGREQFF.

The genes are TRBV28 and TRBJ2-1, with a possible D match to TRBD2 (6 bases). The germline V gene has CDR1 MDHEN and CDR2 SYDVKM. Trimming left V 7 bases short and J 7 bases short, with 14 bases between. The CDR3 is 13 residues long. The CDR3 protein is CASTPRAGNEQFF. CDR3 coding DNA: TGTGCCAGCACCCCCAGGGCGGGAAATGAGCAGTTCTTC.

This clone was seen a few times. The V call is TRBV5-4, the J call TRBJ2-7; TRBD2 might be the D (5 bases). Germline V lookup: CDR1 SGHNT, CDR2 YYREEE (reference sequence). There are 13 residues in the CDR3. Trimming shortened V by 0 bases and J by 4 bases, and 8 bases separated the two germline ends. DNA of the CDR3: TGTGCCAGCAGCTTGGCTAGCAGGTACGAGCAGTACTTC. Its translation is CASSLASRYEQYF.

The chain couples TRBV28 to TRBJ2-3; no reliable D call. V lost 7 bases and J lost 2, with 4 bases in between. The CDR3 totals 11 residues. From germline, CDR1 is MDHEN and CDR2 SYDVKM. The CDR3 nucleotides are TGTGCCAGCACCGTCACAGATACGCAGTATTTT. It yields the protein CASTVTDTQYF.

This clone was seen a few times. The chain is built from TRBV11-2 and TRBJ2-3; 11 positions match TRBD2. Germline trimming cut 9 bases from V and 0 bases from J; bases unmatched to any gene: 2. CDR1 SGHAT and CDR2 FQNNGV come from the germline V gene. The CDR3 consists of 14 residues. In DNA form, the CDR3 reads TGTGCCAGTCGACTAGCGGGGAGCACAGATACGCAGTATTTT. The encoded protein is CASRLAGSTDTQYF.

The sample holds a few counts of this clone. The chain employs TRBV30 and TRBJ2-2, with a tentative D call TRBD1 (6 bases). Germline V gives CDR1 GTSNPN, CDR2 SVGIG (reference sequence). Deletions cut 1 base from V and 6 bases from J, with 12 bases between. CDR3 length equals 14 residues. In DNA, the CDR3 is TGTGCCTGGAGTGGGAACAGGGTGTCCGGGGAGCTGTTTTTT. It yields the protein CAWSGNRVSGELFF.

The chain links TRBV10-2 to TRBJ2-5; 9 bases match TRBD1. The CDR3 sequence is 16 residues long. Losses at the gene ends were 2 bases for V and 6 bases for J; bases not matched to a gene: 10. The germline V gene encodes CDR1 WSHSY and CDR2 SAAADI. CDR3 nucleotide sequence: TGCGCCAGCAGTGAGATGGGACAGGGATCCTTGAAGACCCAGTACTTC. Encoded protein: CASSEMGQGSLKTQYF.

The rearrangement links TRBV29-1 to TRBJ2-1; 7 bases align to TRBD2. Trimming took 7 bases from V and 7 from J; bases not matched to a gene: 10. The CDR3 spans 13 residues. Germline V CDR1 and CDR2: SQVTM, ANQGSEA. The CDR3 reads CSAFGAGVNEQFF. CDR3 bases: TGCAGCGCCTTTGGCGCGGGGGTGAATGAGCAGTTCTTC.

The chain recombines TRBV19 with TRBJ2-5; D might be TRBD1 (6 bases). V lost 6 bases and J 4 bases, leaving 21 bases between the germline ends. This CDR3 spans 16 amino acids. Looked up from germline, CDR1 is LNHDA and CDR2 is SQIVND (reference sequence). The CDR3 spells CASSNGQFPLRETQYF. The CDR3 region has the DNA TGTGCCAGTAGCAACGGACAGTTCCCCTTAAGAGAGACCCAGTACTTC.

V usage is TRBV28 and J usage is TRBJ1-3, with D unclear. Germline CDR1 reads MDHEN; CDR2 reads SYDVKM. The length of the CDR3 is 14 residues. Trimming stripped 3 bases from V and 0 bases from J, with 6 bases between. For the CDR3, the DNA is TGTGCCAGCAGTTTCCACAGCTCTGGAAACACCATATATTTT. It codes for CASSFHSSGNTIYF.

This rearrangement joins TRBV6-1 to TRBJ1-2; 8 bases are a match to TRBD1. CDR1 MNHNS and CDR2 SASEGT come from the germline V gene. Trimming at V came to 1 base and at J to 2 bases, leaving 0 bases not matched to a gene. The CDR3 spans 14 residues. The CDR3 here is CASSEGTGNYGYTF. The CDR3 bases are TGTGCCAGCAGTGAAGGGACAGGGAACTATGGCTACACCTTC.

This clone was observed a single time. The J gene is TRBJ2-3, the V gene TRBV28; no definite D call. CDR3 length: 16 amino acids. Per germline, CDR1 MDHEN and CDR2 SYDVKM. V lost 5 bases and J 0 bases, leaving 15 bases between the germline ends. The DNA of the CDR3 is TGTGCCAGCAGTCCCCGATTGGGTTCTAGCACAGATACGCAGTATTTT. This encodes CASSPRLGSSTDTQYF.

The chain recombines TRBV28 with TRBJ2-7; D assignment may be TRBD1 or TRBD2 (5 bases each). Germline CDR1 MDHEN, CDR2 SYDVKM. V lost 10 bases and J 3 bases, leaving 13 bases between the germline ends. The CDR3 has 12 residues. The CDR3 DNA is TGTGCCACCGGGACCACCTACTACGAGCAGTACTTC. Its translation is CATGTTYYEQYF.

CDR3 in DNA: TGTGCCAGCAGTGAAGGGGCAGGGGACACCGGGGAGCTGTTTTTT. As protein: CASSEGAGDTGELFF. This chain links TRBV2 with TRBJ2-2; possibly TRBD1 for D (6 bases). The length of the CDR3 is 15 residues. Per the germline V gene, CDR1 is SNHLY and CDR2 is FYNNEI. The V gene lost 1 base and the J gene lost 3 bases, with 9 bases spanning the gap.

There are a few counts of this clone. This sequence joins TRBV28 and TRBJ1-5, with 8 nucleotides matching TRBD1. Germline-derived CDR1 and CDR2 are MDHEN and SYDVKM. Trimming took 3 bases from V and 6 from J; bases not matched to a gene: 7. The CDR3 has 15 amino acids. CDR3 coding DNA: TGTGCCAGCAGTTTTGGACAGGGTTTGGGTCAGCCCCAGCATTTT. Protein product: CASSFGQGLGQPQHF.

J is TRBJ2-5 and V is TRBV7-3, with TRBD2 identical over 8 bases. The germline CDR1 and CDR2 sequences are SGHTA and FQGTGA. The CDR3 extends over 17 amino acids. V dropped 3 bases and J dropped 2; count of bases not matched to a gene: 11. The CDR3 loop is CASSFGRSAGGQETQYF. The CDR3 DNA reads TGTGCCAGCAGCTTCGGTCGGAGCGCGGGGGGTCAAGAGACCCAGTACTTC.

The chain couples TRBV11-1 to TRBJ2-3; D possibly matches TRBD1 or TRBD2 (5 bases each). The germline V and J ends were trimmed by 3 bases and 0 bases, with 7 bases remaining between them. Per germline, CDR1 SGHAT and CDR2 FQDESV (reference sequence). This CDR3 has 14 residues. The CDR3 DNA sequence: TGTGCCAGCAGCTTGGGGACCAGCACAGATACGCAGTATTTT. Translation: CASSLGTSTDTQYF.

This clone showed up just a few times. This sequence joins TRBV5-4 and TRBJ1-2; D remains ambiguous. Germline V CDR1 and CDR2: SGHNT, YYREEE (reference sequence). V shed 4 bases and J shed 4 bases, with 14 bases lying between them. The CDR3 contains 14 residues. CDR3 DNA sequence: TGTGCCAGCAGCCCGGGGTCGGGTGGCTATGGCTACACCTTC. This translates into CASSPGSGGYGYTF.